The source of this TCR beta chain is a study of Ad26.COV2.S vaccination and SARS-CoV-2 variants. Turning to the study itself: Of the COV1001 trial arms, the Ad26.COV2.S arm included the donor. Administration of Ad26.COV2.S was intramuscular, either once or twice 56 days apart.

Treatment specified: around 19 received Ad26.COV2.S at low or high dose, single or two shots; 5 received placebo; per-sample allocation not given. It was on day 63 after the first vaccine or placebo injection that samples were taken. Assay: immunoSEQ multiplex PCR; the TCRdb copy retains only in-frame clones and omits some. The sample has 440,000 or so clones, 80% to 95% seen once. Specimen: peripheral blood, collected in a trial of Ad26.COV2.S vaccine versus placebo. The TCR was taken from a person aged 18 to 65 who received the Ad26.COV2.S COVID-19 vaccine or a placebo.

CDR3 sequence: CASSPGLAEINEQFF. In DNA, the CDR3 is TGTGCCAGCAGCCCGGGACTAGCGGAGATCAATGAGCAGTTCTTC. The rearrangement links TRBV7-6 to TRBJ2-1, with 11 bases matching TRBD2. CDR1 and CDR2 (germline): SGHVS, FNYEAQ. V trimming: 5 bases; J trimming: 6 bases; junction bases outside the gene matches: 6. The CDR3 extends over 15 amino acids.